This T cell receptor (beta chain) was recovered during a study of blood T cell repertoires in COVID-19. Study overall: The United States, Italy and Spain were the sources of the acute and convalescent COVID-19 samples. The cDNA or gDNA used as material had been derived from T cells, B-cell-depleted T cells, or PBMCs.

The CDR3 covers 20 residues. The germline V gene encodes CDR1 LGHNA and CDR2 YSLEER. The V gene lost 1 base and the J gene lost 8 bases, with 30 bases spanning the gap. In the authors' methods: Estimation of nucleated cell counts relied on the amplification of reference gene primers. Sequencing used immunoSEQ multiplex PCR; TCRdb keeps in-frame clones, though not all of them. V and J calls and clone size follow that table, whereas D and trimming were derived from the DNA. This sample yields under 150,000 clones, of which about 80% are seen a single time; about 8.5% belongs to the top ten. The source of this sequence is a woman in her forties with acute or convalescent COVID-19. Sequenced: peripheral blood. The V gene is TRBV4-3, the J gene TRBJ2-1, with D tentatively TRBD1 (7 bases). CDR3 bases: TGCGCCAGCAGCCAAGGTCAGGAGGGATTAAAGGCAGGGGGTTCGGATGAGCAGTTCTTC. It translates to CASSQGQEGLKAGGSDEQFF.